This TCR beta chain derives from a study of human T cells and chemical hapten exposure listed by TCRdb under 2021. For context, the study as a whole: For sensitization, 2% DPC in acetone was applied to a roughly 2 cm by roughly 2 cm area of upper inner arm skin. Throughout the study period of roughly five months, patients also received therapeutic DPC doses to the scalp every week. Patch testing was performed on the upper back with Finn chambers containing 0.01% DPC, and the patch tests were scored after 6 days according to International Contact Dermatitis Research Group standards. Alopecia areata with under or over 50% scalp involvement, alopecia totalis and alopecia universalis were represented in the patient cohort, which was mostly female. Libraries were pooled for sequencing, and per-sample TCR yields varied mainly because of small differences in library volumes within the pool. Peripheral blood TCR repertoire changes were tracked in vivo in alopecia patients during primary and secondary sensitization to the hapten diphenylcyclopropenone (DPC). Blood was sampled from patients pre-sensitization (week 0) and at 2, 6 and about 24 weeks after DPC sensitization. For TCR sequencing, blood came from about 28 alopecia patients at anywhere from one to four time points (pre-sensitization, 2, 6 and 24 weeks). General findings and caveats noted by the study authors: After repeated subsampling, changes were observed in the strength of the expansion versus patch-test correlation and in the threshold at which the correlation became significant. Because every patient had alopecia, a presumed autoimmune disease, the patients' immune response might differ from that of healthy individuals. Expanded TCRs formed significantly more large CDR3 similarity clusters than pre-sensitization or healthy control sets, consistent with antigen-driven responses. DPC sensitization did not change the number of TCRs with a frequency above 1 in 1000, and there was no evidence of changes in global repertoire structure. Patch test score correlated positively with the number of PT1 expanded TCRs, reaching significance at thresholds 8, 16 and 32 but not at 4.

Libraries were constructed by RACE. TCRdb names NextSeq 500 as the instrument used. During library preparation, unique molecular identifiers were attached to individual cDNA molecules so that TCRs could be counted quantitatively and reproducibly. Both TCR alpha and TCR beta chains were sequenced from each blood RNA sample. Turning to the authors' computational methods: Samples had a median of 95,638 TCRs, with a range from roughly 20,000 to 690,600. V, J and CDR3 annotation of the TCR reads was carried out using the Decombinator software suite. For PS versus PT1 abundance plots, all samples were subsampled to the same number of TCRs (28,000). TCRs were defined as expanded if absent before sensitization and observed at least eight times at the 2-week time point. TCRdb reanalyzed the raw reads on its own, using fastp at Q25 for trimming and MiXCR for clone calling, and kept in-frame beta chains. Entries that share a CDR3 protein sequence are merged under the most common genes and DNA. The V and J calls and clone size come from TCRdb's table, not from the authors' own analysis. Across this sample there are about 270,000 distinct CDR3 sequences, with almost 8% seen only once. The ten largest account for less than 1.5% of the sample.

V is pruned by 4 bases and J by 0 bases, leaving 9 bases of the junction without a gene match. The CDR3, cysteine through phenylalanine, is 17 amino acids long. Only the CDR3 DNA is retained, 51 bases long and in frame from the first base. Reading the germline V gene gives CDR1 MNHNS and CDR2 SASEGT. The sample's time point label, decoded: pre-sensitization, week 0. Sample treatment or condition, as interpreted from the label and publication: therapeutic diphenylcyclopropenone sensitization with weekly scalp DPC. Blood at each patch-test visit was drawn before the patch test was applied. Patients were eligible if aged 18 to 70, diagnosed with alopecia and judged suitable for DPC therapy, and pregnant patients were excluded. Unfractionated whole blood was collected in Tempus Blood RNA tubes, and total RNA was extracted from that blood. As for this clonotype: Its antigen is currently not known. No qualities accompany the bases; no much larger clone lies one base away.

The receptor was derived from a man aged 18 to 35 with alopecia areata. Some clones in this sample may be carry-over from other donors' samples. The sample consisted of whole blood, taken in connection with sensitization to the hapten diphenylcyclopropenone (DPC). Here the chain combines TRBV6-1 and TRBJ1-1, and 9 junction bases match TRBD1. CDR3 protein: CASSVSDRGVMNTEAFF. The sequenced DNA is TGTGCCAGCAGTGTGTCGGACAGGGGCGTAATGAACACTGAAGCTTTCTTT.